One sample yielded the 7 T cell receptor beta chains listed below, sequenced in a study of blood T cell repertoires in COVID-19. The table came from immunoSEQ multiplex PCR; TCRdb's copy has only in-frame clones and leaves some out. The sample has about 160,000 clones, approximately 81% seen once. Material for sequencing was peripheral blood. These TCRs come from a woman aged 60-75 years with COVID-19, enrolled during active disease.

The table lists this clone with a count of one. V is TRBV2 and J is TRBJ1-2; D not resolved. The V gene lost 1 base and the J gene lost 5 bases, with 8 bases spanning the gap. Germline V gives CDR1 SNHLY, CDR2 FYNNEI. The CDR3 is 13 amino acids. Here the CDR3 DNA reads TGTGCCAGCAGTGAAGGCCCGGAGTATGGCTACACCTTC. Translation gives CASSEGPEYGYTF.

The CDR3 region has the DNA TGTGCCACTCGAGGAGGCAGGGGGCCCTATCAGCCCCAGCATTTT. Residues: CATRGGRGPYQPQHF. This chain uses TRBV27 with TRBJ1-5, with TRBD1 matching 8 bases. The CDR3 is made up of 15 amino acids. J gave up 5 bases and V 10 bases, and 13 bases lay outside the gene matches. The V gene's germline CDR1 is MNHEY and CDR2 SMNVEV (reference sequence).

The chain carries TRBV15 and TRBJ1-1, with a possible D match to TRBD1 (5 bases). Trimming cost V 5 bases and J 5 bases, with 9 bases left between them. CDR3 length equals 12 residues. Germline CDR1 is LNHNV and CDR2 is YYDKDF (reference sequence). CDR3 sequence reads: CATSSAGTEAFF. CDR3 in DNA: TGTGCCACCAGCTCAGCAGGGACTGAAGCTTTCTTT.

In nucleotides, the CDR3 is TGTGCCAGCTCCCTCGGGACAGCTGGAAACACCATATATTTT. This sequence encodes CASSLGTAGNTIYF. The chain couples TRBV18 to TRBJ1-3, with 7 bases lining up with TRBD1. Trimming removed 6 bases from V and 2 bases from J; junction bases left unmatched: 4. Germline V gene data show CDR1 as KGHSH and CDR2 as LQKENI. There are 14 residues in the CDR3.

The chain recombines TRBV7-9 with TRBJ1-4; D remains ambiguous. Looked up from germline, CDR1 is SEHNR and CDR2 is FQNEAQ (reference sequence). This CDR3 is built from 14 residues. Trimming removed 2 bases at V and 4 bases at J, with 8 bases between. The DNA of the CDR3 is TGTGCCAGCAGCTTATCCCAGAATAATGAAAAACTGTTTTTT. Its protein is CASSLSQNNEKLFF. Full variable domain (rest looked up from reference TRBV7-9 and TRBJ1-4): DTGVSQNPRHKITKRGQNVTFRCDPISEHNRLYWYRQTLGQGPEFLTYFQNEAQLEKSRLLSDRFSAERPKGSFSTLEIQRTEQGDSAMYLCASSLSQNNEKLFFGSGTQLSVL.

The V call is TRBV6-6, the J call TRBJ1-2; unclear D gene. Between the trimmed V and J ends, which lost 2 bases and 6 bases, there was a span of 10 bases. Germline CDR1 and CDR2: MNHNY and SVGAGI (reference sequence). The CDR3 consists of 13 residues. The CDR3: CASSYPDTNGYTF. The CDR3 DNA reads TGTGCCAGCAGTTACCCCGACACCAATGGCTACACCTTC.

The V and J genes are TRBV25-1 and TRBJ1-2, with TRBD1 matching over 9 bases. Per the germline V gene, CDR1 is MGHDK and CDR2 is SYGVNS. This CDR3 is 17 amino acids long. Trimming cost V 3 bases and J 8 bases; bases outside gene matches: 16. DNA for the CDR3: TGTGCCAGCAGTGACCGCTTAGGACAGGGGACCATTGTGGGCTACACCTTC. It is translated as CASSDRLGQGTIVGYTF.